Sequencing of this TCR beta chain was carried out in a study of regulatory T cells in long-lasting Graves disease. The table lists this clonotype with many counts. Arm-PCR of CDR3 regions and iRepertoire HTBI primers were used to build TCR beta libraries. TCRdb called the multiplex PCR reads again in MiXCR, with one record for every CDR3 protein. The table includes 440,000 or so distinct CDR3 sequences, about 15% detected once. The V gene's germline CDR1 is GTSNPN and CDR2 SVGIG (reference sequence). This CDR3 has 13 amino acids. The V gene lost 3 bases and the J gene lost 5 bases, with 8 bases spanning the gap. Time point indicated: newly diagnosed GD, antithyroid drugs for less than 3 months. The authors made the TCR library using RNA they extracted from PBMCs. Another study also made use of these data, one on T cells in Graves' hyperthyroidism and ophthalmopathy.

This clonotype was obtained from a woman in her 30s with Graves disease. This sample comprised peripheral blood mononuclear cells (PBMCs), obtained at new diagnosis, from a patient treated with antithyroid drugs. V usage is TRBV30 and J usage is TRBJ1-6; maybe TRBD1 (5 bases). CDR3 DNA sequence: TGTGCCTGGAGCGGGACGGATAATTCACCCCTCCACTTT. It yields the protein CAWSGTDNSPLHF.